The source of this T cell receptor (beta chain) is a study of OX40 agonist ivuxolimab in advanced cancers. Study information: Partial responses occurred in Three dose-escalation patients, one with hepatocellular carcinoma and two with cutaneous melanoma. General study points: With doses of 0.1-3.0 mg/kg, partial responders showed among the lowest clonal expansion. The antigen specificity of the peripheral T cells (those that were expanded) was not determined. Certain nonresponders additionally had low normalized T-cell clonal expansion.

The assay was immunoSEQ multiplex PCR, and TCRdb's table has in-frame clones only and misses some. The table shows 60,000 to 90,000 clones, with roughly 87% occurring only once. Turning to this clone: The antigen is not known.

The germline V gene has CDR1 GTSNPN and CDR2 SVGIG (reference sequence). The length of the CDR3 is 17 residues. V lost 2 bases, J lost 2 bases, and 7 bases stayed unmatched. V and J are TRBV30 and TRBJ2-3; 13 bases are a match to TRBD2. The sequence was obtained from an adult with an advanced solid tumor such as melanoma, head and neck, liver or kidney cancer. Here the sequenced sample was CD4+ or CD8+ T cells sorted from blood, taken in a trial of the OX40 agonist ivuxolimab. The CDR3 sequence: CAWSRTSGGLATDTQYF. Here the CDR3 DNA reads TGTGCCTGGAGTAGGACTAGCGGGGGACTGGCCACAGATACGCAGTATTTT.